A selection of T cell receptor beta chains follows, all from one sample in a study of blood T cell repertoires in COVID-19. Clones were read by immunoSEQ multiplex PCR, and TCRdb kept only the in-frame ones, dropping some. The repertoire has about 330,000 clones, roughly 90% of them found once; the top ten carry about 6%. Specimen: peripheral blood. The receptor set was obtained from a man aged 18 to 29 who had recovered from COVID-19. Both conserved end residues are part of each CDR3. The order of the fields is D gene, V gene, J gene, CDR3 DNA, CDR3 protein. A D gene is named only where the DNA matches it firmly.

>TRBD2|TRBV9|TRBJ2-5
TGTGCCAGCAGCGTAGCACTAGCGGGAGAGACCCAGTACTTC
CASSVALAGETQYF
>TRBD2|TRBV4-2|TRBJ2-7
TGTGCCAGCAGCCAAGCGGGACTAGCGGGGGCCTACGAGCAGTACTTC
CASSQAGLAGAYEQYF
>NA|TRBV7-6|TRBJ2-3
TGTGCCAGCAGCTTAGCAGGGACAAACACAGATACGCAGTATTTT
CASSLAGTNTDTQYF
>NA|TRBV6-2/TRBV6-3|TRBJ1-2
TGTGCCAGCAGCAAGGCCGGGACAACCTTAAACTATGGCTACACCTTC
CASSKAGTTLNYGYTF
>TRBD2|TRBV6-6|TRBJ2-7
TGTGCCAGCACCCAGGGTAGCGGGGGGTACGAGCAGTACTTC
CASTQGSGGYEQYF
>TRBD1|TRBV3-1/TRBV3-2|TRBJ1-5
TGTGCCAGCAGCCAGGGTCCGCGGGACAGGGGCGAGCAGCCCCAGCATTTT
CASSQGPRDRGEQPQHF
>TRBD2|TRBV4-3|TRBJ2-1
TGCGCCAGCAGCCAAAAACTAGCGGGGGGCGGGGATGAGCAGTTCTTC
CASSQKLAGGGDEQFF
>NA|TRBV21-1|TRBJ1-5
TGTGCCAGCAGCGAGGGACAGCAAGATAGCAATCAGCCCCAGCATTTT
CASSEGQQDSNQPQHF
>NA|TRBV6-2/TRBV6-3|TRBJ2-7
TGTGCCAGCAGCCGTACGGCTGGGCAGGACTACGAGCAGTACTTC
CASSRTAGQDYEQYF
>TRBD1|TRBV5-1|TRBJ1-2
TGCGCCAGCAGCCGGACAGGGGGCGCCGAAAACTATGGCTACACCTTC
CASSRTGGAENYGYTF
>TRBD2|TRBV11-2|TRBJ2-5
TGTGCCAGCAGCTTAGGCGGACTAGCGGGGGAGACCCAGTACTTC
CASSLGGLAGETQYF
>NA|TRBV3-1/TRBV3-2|TRBJ2-7
TGTGCCAGCAGCCAAGTGACGGGGTACGAGCAGTACTTC
CASSQVTGYEQYF
>NA|TRBV25-1|TRBJ1-2
TGTGCCAGCAGTTTTCTAGCGTCGGGCTACACCTTC
CASSFLASGYTF